This T cell receptor beta chain is from a study of cytomegalovirus exposure and HLA in healthy donors. This clone has a single count. The primer mix had 60 Vbeta and 13 Jbeta primers. TCRdb's copy holds only in-frame clones and misses some; the assay was immunoSEQ multiplex PCR. Altogether roughly 190,000 clones are present, approximately 79% being singletons, with the ten largest covering approximately 6.3%. This clonotype was sampled from a man aged 40-55 years in good health and CMV-seropositive. Sequencing was carried out using PBMCs.

CDR3 loop: CASSFSGQGTDTQYF. The CDR3 coding sequence is TGTGCCAGCAGTTTTAGCGGCCAGGGCACAGATACGCAGTATTTT. This chain joins TRBV7-2 and TRBJ2-3; D is perhaps TRBD2 (6 bases). This CDR3 is built from 15 residues. The V and J ends lost 6 bases and 1 base respectively, with 14 bases between them. CDR1 and CDR2 (germline): SGHTA, FQGNSA.